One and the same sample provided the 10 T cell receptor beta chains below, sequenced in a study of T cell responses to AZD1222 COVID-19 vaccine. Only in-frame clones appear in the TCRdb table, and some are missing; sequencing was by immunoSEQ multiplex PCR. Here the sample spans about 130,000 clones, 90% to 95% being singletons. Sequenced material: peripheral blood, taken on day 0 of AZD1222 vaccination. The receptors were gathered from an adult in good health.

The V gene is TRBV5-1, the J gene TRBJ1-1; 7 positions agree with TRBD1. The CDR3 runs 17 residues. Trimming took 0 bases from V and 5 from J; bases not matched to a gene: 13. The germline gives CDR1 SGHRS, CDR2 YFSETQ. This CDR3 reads CASSLVGTVSSFTEAFF. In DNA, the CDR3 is TGCGCCAGCAGCTTGGTCGGGACAGTTAGCTCTTTTACTGAAGCTTTCTTT.

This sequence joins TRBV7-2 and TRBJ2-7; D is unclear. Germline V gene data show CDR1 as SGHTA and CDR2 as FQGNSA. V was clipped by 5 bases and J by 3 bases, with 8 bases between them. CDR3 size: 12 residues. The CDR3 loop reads CASSLHYYEQYF. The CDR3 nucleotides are TGTGCCAGCAGCCTACACTACTACGAGCAGTACTTC.

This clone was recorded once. CDR3 protein: CATSDLQRGAGEQFF. In nucleotides, the CDR3 is TGTGCCACCAGTGATTTGCAACGGGGCGCGGGTGAGCAGTTCTTC. The chain has TRBV24-1 and TRBJ2-1, with D perhaps given as TRBD1 or TRBD2 (5 bases each). The CDR3 covers 15 residues. Germline assignment: CDR1 KGHDR and CDR2 SFDVKD. V lost 0 bases and J 9 bases, leaving 14 bases between the germline ends.

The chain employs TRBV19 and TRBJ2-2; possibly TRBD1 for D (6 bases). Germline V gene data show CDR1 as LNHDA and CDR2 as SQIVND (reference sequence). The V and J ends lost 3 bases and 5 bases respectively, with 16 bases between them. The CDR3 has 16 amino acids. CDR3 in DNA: TGTGCCAGTAGTATTCCGGGCAGGGGTGATACCGGGGAGCTGTTTTTT. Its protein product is CASSIPGRGDTGELFF.

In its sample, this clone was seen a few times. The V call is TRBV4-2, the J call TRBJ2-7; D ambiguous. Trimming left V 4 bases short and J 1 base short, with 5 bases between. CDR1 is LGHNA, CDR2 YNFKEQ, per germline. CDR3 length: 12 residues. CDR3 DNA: TGTGCCAGCAGCCGTAATTCCTACGAGCAGTACTTC. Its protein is CASSRNSYEQYF.

CDR3 protein: CASSKLAGGDNEQFF. The CDR3 nucleotides are TGTGCCAGCAGTAAACTAGCGGGGGGGGACAATGAGCAGTTCTTC. The V gene is TRBV6-6, the J gene TRBJ2-1; 13 nucleotides match TRBD2. This CDR3 region has 15 residues. V lost 5 bases to trimming and J lost 5 bases; unmatched junction nucleotides: 3. Germline V gene data show CDR1 as MNHNY and CDR2 as SVGAGI (reference sequence).

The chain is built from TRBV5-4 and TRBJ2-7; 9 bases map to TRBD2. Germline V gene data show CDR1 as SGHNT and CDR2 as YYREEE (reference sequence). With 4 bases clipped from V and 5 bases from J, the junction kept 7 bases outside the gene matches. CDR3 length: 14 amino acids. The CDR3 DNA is TGTGCCAGCAGCGAGCGGGCGGGGGGGCACGAGCAGTACTTC. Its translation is CASSERAGGHEQYF.

The CDR3 reads CASNDPYRGSYEQYF. CDR3 nucleotides: TGTGCCAGCAACGATCCGTACAGGGGAAGCTACGAGCAGTACTTC. This chain uses TRBV7-9 with TRBJ2-7, with TRBD1 matching 7 bases. From germline, CDR1 is SEHNR and CDR2 FQNEAQ (reference sequence). After removal of 7 bases from V and 3 bases from J, the junction contained 12 bases not matched to a gene. This CDR3 is built from 15 residues.

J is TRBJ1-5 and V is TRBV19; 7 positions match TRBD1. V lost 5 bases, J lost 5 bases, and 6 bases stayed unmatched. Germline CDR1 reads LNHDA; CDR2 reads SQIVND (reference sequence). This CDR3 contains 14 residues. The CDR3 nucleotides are TGTGCCAGTAGTCCACAGGGGCGTGATCAGCCCCAGCATTTT. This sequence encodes CASSPQGRDQPQHF. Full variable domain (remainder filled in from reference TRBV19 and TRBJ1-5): DGGITQSPKYLFRKEGQNVTLSCEQNLNHDAMYWYRQDPGQGLRLIYYSQIVNDFQKGDIAEGYSVSREKKESFPLTVTSAQKNPTAFYLCASSPQGRDQPQHFGDGTRLSIL.

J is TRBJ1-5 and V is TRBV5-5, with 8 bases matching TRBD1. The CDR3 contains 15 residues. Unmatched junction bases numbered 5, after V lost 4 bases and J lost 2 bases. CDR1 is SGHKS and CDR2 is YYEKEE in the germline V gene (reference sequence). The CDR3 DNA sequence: TGTGCCAGCAGCCCAGGGGGCGTTGGCAATCAGCCCCAGCATTTT. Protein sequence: CASSPGGVGNQPQHF.